Below are 2 T cell receptor beta chains sequenced from a single sample in a study of blood T cell repertoires in COVID-19. Some clones are missing from TCRdb's copy, which holds only in-frame ones; the method was immunoSEQ multiplex PCR. The sample lists roughly 440,000 clones, approximately 88% occurring once. Sequencing was done on a sample of peripheral blood. The receptors originated from a woman aged 45 to 65 with COVID-19, enrolled during active disease.

This rearrangement joins TRBV11-2 to TRBJ1-4; unclear D gene. Germline V gene lookup returns CDR1 SGHAT and CDR2 FQNNGV. The CDR3 has 13 residues. V dropped 3 bases and J dropped 3 bases, with 5 bases sitting between them. The CDR3 is CASSLAPNEKLFF. For the CDR3, the DNA is TGTGCCAGCAGCTTGGCCCCTAATGAAAAACTGTTTTTT.

The chain employs TRBV5-1 and TRBJ2-7; TRBD1 agrees at 8 bases. V lost 3 bases and J lost 4; bases outside the gene matches: 9. The germline V gene encodes CDR1 SGHRS and CDR2 YFSETQ. This CDR3 is built from 15 residues. The CDR3 nucleotides read TGCGCCAGCAGCTCGCCTGACAGGGGTATATACGAGCAGTACTTC. It encodes CASSSPDRGIYEQYF.